The 31 T cell receptor beta chains below all came from one sample that was sequenced in a study of blood T cell repertoires in COVID-19. Repertoires were generated with immunoSEQ multiplex PCR, while TCRdb's copy carries only in-frame clones and drops some. This table has about 290,000 clones, around nine tenths appearing once. Sequenced material: peripheral blood. The receptors shown here come from a man aged 40-50 years with acute or convalescent COVID-19.

J is TRBJ1-1 and V is TRBV18, with TRBD1 matching 12 bases. This CDR3 comprises 15 residues. The trim removed 8 bases at V and 6 bases at J, leaving 10 bases unmatched. Germline-derived CDR1 and CDR2 are KGHSH and LQKENI. CDR3 loop: CASRPGQGASSEAFF. In DNA form, the CDR3 reads TGTGCCAGCCGACCGGGACAGGGGGCGTCGTCTGAAGCTTTCTTT. The full variable domain, completed using reference TRBV18 and TRBJ1-1, is NAGVMQNPRHLVRRRGQEARLRCSPMKGHSHVYWYRQLPEEGLKFMVYLQKENIIDESGMPKERFSAEFPKEGPSILRIQQVVRGDSAAYFCASRPGQGASSEAFFGQGTRLTVV.

J is TRBJ2-7 and V is TRBV5-6; a possible D gene is TRBD1 (6 bases). CDR1 and CDR2 from the germline V gene are SGHDT and YYEEEE. V was clipped by 6 bases and J by 3 bases, with 19 bases between them. The CDR3 length is 15 residues. The DNA of the CDR3 is TGTGCCAGCATCACGAGTAGGGGGATCAGCTACGAGCAGTACTTC. It codes for CASITSRGISYEQYF.

The J gene is TRBJ2-6, the V gene TRBV7-9; D gene uncertain. Per the germline V gene, CDR1 is SEHNR and CDR2 is FQNEAQ (reference sequence). V was trimmed by 10 bases and J by 0 bases, leaving 7 bases between them. This CDR3 spans 13 amino acids. CDR3 amino acids: CAIQDSGANVLTF. CDR3 nucleotide sequence: TGTGCCATCCAGGACTCTGGGGCCAACGTCCTGACTTTC.

V gene TRBV7-2 combines with J gene TRBJ1-3; D uncertain. CDR1 is SGHTA, CDR2 FQGNSA, per germline. There are 16 residues in the CDR3. V was cut by 0 bases and J by 4 bases, with 13 bases left in between. CDR3 in DNA: TGTGCCAGCAGCTTAGCGAACCGGCCGGGAGGAAACACCATATATTTT. This sequence encodes CASSLANRPGGNTIYF.

The chain combines TRBV9 with TRBJ1-4; 10 bases match TRBD1. The germline CDR1 and CDR2 sequences are SGDLS and YYNGEE. Trimming removed 4 bases from V and 8 bases from J; junction bases left unmatched: 8. This CDR3 spans 15 amino acids. The CDR3 here is CASSSDRGGVEKLFF. The CDR3 DNA sequence: TGTGCCAGCAGCTCGGACAGGGGGGGAGTAGAAAAACTGTTTTTT.

The rearrangement joins TRBV3-1 (or the pseudogene TRBV3-2) to TRBJ2-7; D is unresolved. V was shortened by 0 bases and J by 12 bases, with 15 bases between the two germline ends. Germline CDR1 is LGHDT and CDR2 is YNNKEL (reference sequence). The CDR3 is made up of 13 amino acids. CDR3 DNA: TGTGCCAGCAGCCAAGAGGGCAGGAATTTGAGGTACTTC. This gives the protein CASSQEGRNLRYF.

On this clone: Within the sample, other DNA sequences also encode this same CDR3. The chain carries TRBV6-5 and TRBJ2-2, with D maybe TRBD1 (5 bases). V was trimmed by 5 bases and J by 4 bases, leaving 5 bases between them. Germline V CDR1 and CDR2: MNHEY, SVGAGI. The CDR3 loop spans 12 amino acids. DNA for the CDR3: TGTGCCAGCAGTAGGGGCACCGGGGAGCTGTTTTTT. It codes for CASSRGTGELFF.

The genes are TRBV19 and TRBJ2-4, with D perhaps TRBD1 (6 bases). V lost 1 base to trimming and J lost 0 bases, with 13 bases between them. The CDR3 is 17 residues long. From germline, CDR1 is LNHDA and CDR2 SQIVND (reference sequence). The CDR3 DNA reads as TGTGCCAGTAGTATAGGAAACAGGGTTCTAGCCAAAAACATTCAGTACTTC. Its translation: CASSIGNRVLAKNIQYF.

This clone appeared a single time. The genes are TRBV4-2 and TRBJ2-3; the D gene is possibly TRBD2 (7 bases). This CDR3 has 16 amino acids. Germline V gene data show CDR1 as LGHNA and CDR2 as YNFKEQ. The V end lost 3 bases, the J end lost 0 bases, and 13 bases lay between the germline ends. CDR3 loop: CASSQGGGYSTDTQYF. CDR3 nucleotides: TGTGCCAGCAGCCAGGGCGGGGGCTATAGCACAGATACGCAGTATTTT.

The J gene is TRBJ1-2, the V gene TRBV15; perhaps TRBD1 as D (5 bases). Germline V gene sequence: CDR1 LNHNV, CDR2 YYDKDF (reference sequence). The CDR3 is 15 residues long. Trimming shortened V by 3 bases and J by 7 bases, and 18 bases separated the two germline ends. CDR3 DNA: TGTGCCACCAGCAGCCGCATGGGGGGGGAGGGTGGCTACACCTTC. It translates to CATSSRMGGEGGYTF.

The rearrangement uses TRBV7-3 and TRBJ2-6; D gene ambiguous. The length of the CDR3 is 15 residues. From germline, CDR1 is SGHTA and CDR2 FQGTGA. Trimming cost V 3 bases and J 0 bases, with 6 bases left between them. The CDR3 protein is CASSFSGSGANVLTF. The CDR3 coding sequence is TGTGCCAGCAGCTTCTCCGGCTCTGGGGCCAACGTCCTGACTTTC. The variable domain in full, completed from reference TRBV7-3 and TRBJ2-6, reads GAGVSQTPSNKVTEKGKYVELRCDPISGHTALYWYRQSLGQGPEFLIYFQGTGAADDSGLPNDRFFAVRPEGSVSTLKIQRTERGDSAVYLCASSFSGSGANVLTFGAGSRLTVL.

The chain recombines TRBV5-1 with TRBJ1-6; 7 positions agree with TRBD1. Trimming took 4 bases from V and 9 from J; bases not matched to a gene: 7. This CDR3 contains 14 residues. CDR1 SGHRS and CDR2 YFSETQ come from the germline V gene. The CDR3, as DNA: TGCGCCAGCAGCCCCGAACAGGGGATTTCACCCCTCCACTTT. Translating it yields CASSPEQGISPLHF.

This clone was counted a few times. The chain has TRBV6-1 and TRBJ1-1, with 7 bases matching TRBD1. Germline values: CDR1 MNHNS, CDR2 SASEGT. The CDR3 loop spans 14 amino acids. Losses at the gene ends were 3 bases for V and 1 base for J; bases not matched to a gene: 2. The chain's CDR3 is CASSEKGANTEAFF. The CDR3 nucleotides read TGTGCCAGCAGTGAGAAGGGGGCGAACACTGAAGCTTTCTTT.

This chain connects TRBV24-1 to TRBJ2-7, with a weak D call TRBD2 (6 bases). The CDR3 extends over 14 amino acids. Germline V gene sequence: CDR1 KGHDR, CDR2 SFDVKD. Trimming shortened V by 1 base and J by 3 bases, and 9 bases separated the two germline ends. In nucleotides, the CDR3 is TGTGCCACCAGTGATTTTGGGGGGTTCTACGAGCAGTACTTC. This encodes CATSDFGGFYEQYF.

There are a few counts of this clone. This chain uses TRBV7-9 with TRBJ1-1; 12 positions agree with TRBD1. V gave up 4 bases and J gave up 1 base; unmatched junction bases: 10. Germline V gene data show CDR1 as SEHNR and CDR2 as FQNEAQ (reference sequence). There are 18 residues in the CDR3. CDR3 sequence (DNA): TGTGCCAGCAGCTACCCGAGGGACAGGGGGCCGCAGAACACTGAAGCTTTCTTT. Translated, it gives CASSYPRDRGPQNTEAFF.

The chain uses TRBV2 and TRBJ1-6; D gene ambiguous. The V gene's germline CDR1 is SNHLY and CDR2 FYNNEI. V lost 3 bases, J lost 7 bases, and 10 bases lay in between. The CDR3 spans 14 residues. The CDR3 bases are TGTGCCAGCAGTGAGGCCTCATTAAATTCACCCCTCCACTTT. Translation gives CASSEASLNSPLHF.

The V gene is TRBV6-5, the J gene TRBJ2-2; 7 bases match TRBD1. This CDR3 contains 14 residues. The V gene's germline CDR1 is MNHEY and CDR2 SVGAGI. V lost 6 bases and J lost 7; bases outside the gene matches: 8. The CDR3: CASSANRGIGELFF. The CDR3 DNA reads as TGTGCCAGCAGCGCCAACAGGGGTATCGGGGAGCTGTTTTTT.

The rearrangement uses TRBV6-5 and TRBJ2-7; D is unresolved. Germline-derived CDR1 and CDR2 are MNHEY and SVGAGI. Trimming left V 10 bases short and J 2 bases short, with 9 bases between. This CDR3 is built from 11 residues. The CDR3: CATRLPYEQYF. As DNA, the CDR3 is TGTGCCACCCGACTCCCCTACGAGCAGTACTTC.

This chain connects TRBV27 to TRBJ2-1; a weak D match, TRBD2 (7 bases). CDR3 length: 15 amino acids. V was shortened by 2 bases and J by 2 bases, with 10 bases between the two germline ends. Looked up from germline, CDR1 is MNHEY and CDR2 is SMNVEV (reference sequence). The CDR3, as DNA: TGTGCCAGCAGTTTACCGGGGGGCCCCTACAATGAGCAGTTCTTC. Its protein is CASSLPGGPYNEQFF.

This chain connects TRBV10-1 to TRBJ1-1; D gene ambiguous. V lost 8 bases to trimming and J lost 2 bases, with 12 bases between them. Germline CDR1 and CDR2: WNHNN and SYGVQD (reference sequence). The CDR3 loop spans 13 amino acids. The CDR3 is CASRQDFNTEAFF. The CDR3 nucleotides read TGCGCCAGCCGTCAGGACTTTAACACTGAAGCTTTCTTT.

The V gene is TRBV9, the J gene TRBJ2-2; D is ambiguous. The CDR3 extends over 14 amino acids. Germline V lookup: CDR1 SGDLS, CDR2 YYNGEE. V was pared by 3 bases and J by 4 bases, with 10 bases between. The CDR3: CASSELGTTGELFF. The CDR3 nucleotides read TGTGCCAGCAGCGAGTTGGGCACCACCGGGGAGCTGTTTTTT.

The rearrangement joins TRBV5-4 to TRBJ2-7; 12 positions agree with TRBD2. Germline trimming cut 4 bases from V and 6 bases from J; bases unmatched to any gene: 5. This CDR3 has 14 amino acids. Germline V gene data show CDR1 as SGHNT and CDR2 as YYREEE (reference sequence). Written as DNA, the CDR3 is TGTGCCAGCAGCGTACCGGGACTAGCGGGCGAGCAGTACTTC. It encodes CASSVPGLAGEQYF. The full variable domain, rest sourced from reference TRBV5-4 and TRBJ2-7, is ETGVTQSPTHLIKTRGQQVTLRCSSQSGHNTVSWYQQALGQGPQFIFQYYREEENGRGNFPPRFSGLQFPNYSSELNVNALELDDSALYLCASSVPGLAGEQYFGPGTRLTVT.

The rearrangement uses TRBV7-8 and TRBJ2-6, with TRBD1 matching over 8 bases. The germline gives CDR1 SGHVS, CDR2 FQNEAQ. After removal of 5 bases from V and 4 bases from J, the junction contained 7 bases not matched to a gene. This CDR3 has 16 amino acids. CDR3 sequence reads: CASSKRQGRGANVLTF. CDR3 DNA sequence: TGTGCCAGCAGCAAACGACAGGGGAGAGGGGCCAACGTCCTGACTTTC.

V is TRBV2 and J is TRBJ1-4; tentatively, D is TRBD1 (6 bases). Germline CDR1 SNHLY, CDR2 FYNNEI. The CDR3 sequence is 13 residues long. V was shortened by 7 bases and J by 12 bases, with 18 bases between the two germline ends. This chain's CDR3 is CASTADRRGELFF. The CDR3 region has the DNA TGTGCCAGCACTGCCGACAGGCGTGGGGAACTGTTTTTT.

The chain employs TRBV5-1 and TRBJ2-7; 8 nucleotides agree with TRBD1. J was trimmed by 7 bases and V by 7 bases; bases with no gene match: 16. The CDR3 totals 15 residues. Germline V gene data show CDR1 as SGHRS and CDR2 as YFSETQ. The CDR3: CASRQNAGGKGEQYF. CDR3 sequence (DNA): TGCGCCAGCCGACAGAATGCAGGGGGCAAAGGGGAGCAGTACTTC.

The chain uses TRBV5-1 and TRBJ2-2; 9 positions match TRBD1. Germline V gene sequence: CDR1 SGHRS, CDR2 YFSETQ. This CDR3 spans 16 amino acids. The ends lost 4 bases at V and 7 bases at J; junction bases unmatched: 11. In DNA form, the CDR3 reads TGCGCCAGCAGCCTCGGAGAGGGGACAGGGAGCGGGGAGCTGTTTTTT. Its protein product is CASSLGEGTGSGELFF.

J is TRBJ2-3 and V is TRBV7-2; D remains unclear. The CDR3 has 14 residues. V gave up 4 bases and J gave up 4 bases, with 12 bases separating them. Germline assignment: CDR1 SGHTA and CDR2 FQGNSA. As DNA, the CDR3 is TGTGCCAGCAGCTCTCAGACATTGTCAGATACGCAGTATTTT. Translation gives CASSSQTLSDTQYF.

This chain joins TRBV5-1 and TRBJ1-5; D possibly corresponds to TRBD1 (5 bases). Germline assignment: CDR1 SGHRS and CDR2 YFSETQ. Trimming stripped 3 bases from V and 9 bases from J, with 22 bases between. The CDR3 has 16 residues. The CDR3 region is CASSSALGPHQGPQHF. CDR3 bases: TGCGCCAGCAGCTCGGCGCTAGGACCGCACCAGGGGCCCCAGCATTTT.

This chain connects TRBV5-1 to TRBJ1-1; D is unresolved. Trimming took 4 bases from V and 2 from J, leaving 12 bases between them. CDR1 and CDR2 from the germline V gene are SGHRS and YFSETQ. The CDR3 has 14 residues. The CDR3 here is CASSPRETNTEAFF. CDR3 nucleotide sequence: TGCGCCAGCAGCCCGAGGGAGACCAACACTGAAGCTTTCTTT.

The chain joins TRBV5-1 to TRBJ1-1; 7 nucleotides agree with TRBD1. Germline V lookup: CDR1 SGHRS, CDR2 YFSETQ. Losses at the gene ends were 3 bases for V and 4 bases for J; bases not matched to a gene: 15. This CDR3 is built from 17 residues. The CDR3 region has the DNA TGCGCCAGCAGCTGGGGGACAGCATACCCAGGGGGCACTGAAGCTTTCTTT. Translating gives CASSWGTAYPGGTEAFF.

The chain combines TRBV2 with TRBJ2-3; 8 nucleotides match TRBD1. There are 16 residues in the CDR3. Losses at the gene ends were 5 bases for V and 1 base for J; bases not matched to a gene: 8. The germline V gene encodes CDR1 SNHLY and CDR2 FYNNEI. The CDR3 coding sequence is TGTGCCAGCAGTCAACAGGGGGTGACGGGCACAGATACGCAGTATTTT. Protein: CASSQQGVTGTDTQYF.